The present T cell receptor (beta chain) was sequenced within a study of shared clonotypes between healthy human individuals. The V end lost 4 bases, the J end lost 6 bases, and 14 bases lay between the germline ends. Germline V gives CDR1 SGHRS, CDR2 YFSETQ. The CDR3 is 14 amino acids. The input for sorted-subset replicate PCRs was approximately 190 ng DNA, tens of thousands of T cell genomes. Sequencing used immunoSEQ multiplex PCR; TCRdb keeps in-frame clones, though not all of them. The sample contains about 1 million clones, about 75% of which appear only once. CD45RA+ naive and CD45RA-negative memory subsets were separated from CD4+ cells. A single count supports this clone.

The receptor was isolated from a man in his late teens or twenties in good health. Sample: memory CD4+ T cells sorted from blood. As to subset: CD45RA-negative fraction. The V and J genes are TRBV5-1 and TRBJ1-5, with D maybe TRBD1 (6 bases). DNA for the CDR3: TGCGCCAGCAGCCCCTCGGGGGCGGGTCAGCCCCAGCATTTT. This translates into CASSPSGAGQPQHF. Filled out from reference TRBV5-1 and TRBJ1-5, the complete variable domain reads KAGVTQTPRYLIKTRGQQVTLSCSPISGHRSVSWYQQTPGQGLQFLFEYFSETQRNKGNFPGRFSGRQFSNSRSEMNVSTLELGDSALYLCASSPSGAGQPQHFGDGTRLSIL.